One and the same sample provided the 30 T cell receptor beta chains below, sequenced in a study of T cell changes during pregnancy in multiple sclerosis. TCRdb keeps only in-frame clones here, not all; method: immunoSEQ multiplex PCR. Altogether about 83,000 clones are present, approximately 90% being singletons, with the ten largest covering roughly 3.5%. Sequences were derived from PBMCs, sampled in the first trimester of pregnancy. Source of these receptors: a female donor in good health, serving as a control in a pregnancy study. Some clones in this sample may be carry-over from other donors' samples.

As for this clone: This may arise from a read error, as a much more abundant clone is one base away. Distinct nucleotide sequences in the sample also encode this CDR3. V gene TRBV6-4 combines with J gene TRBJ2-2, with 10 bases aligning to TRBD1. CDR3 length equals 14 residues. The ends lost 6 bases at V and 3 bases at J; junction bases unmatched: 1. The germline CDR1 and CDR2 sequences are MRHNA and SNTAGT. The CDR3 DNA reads TGTGCCAGCAGCGGGACAGGGGACACCGGGGAGCTGTTTTTT. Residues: CASSGTGDTGELFF.

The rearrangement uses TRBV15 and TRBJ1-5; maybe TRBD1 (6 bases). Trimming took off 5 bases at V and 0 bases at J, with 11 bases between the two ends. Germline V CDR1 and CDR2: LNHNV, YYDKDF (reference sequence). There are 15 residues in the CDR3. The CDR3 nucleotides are TGTGCCACCAGCCCAGGGGCATATAGCAATCAGCCCCAGCATTTT. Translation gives CATSPGAYSNQPQHF.

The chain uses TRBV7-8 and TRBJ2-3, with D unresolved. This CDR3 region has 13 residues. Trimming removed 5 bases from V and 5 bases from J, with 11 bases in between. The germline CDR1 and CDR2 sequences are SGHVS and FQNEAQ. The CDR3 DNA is TGTGCCAGCAGCCCTCCGCGGAAAGATACGCAGTATTTT. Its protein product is CASSPPRKDTQYF.

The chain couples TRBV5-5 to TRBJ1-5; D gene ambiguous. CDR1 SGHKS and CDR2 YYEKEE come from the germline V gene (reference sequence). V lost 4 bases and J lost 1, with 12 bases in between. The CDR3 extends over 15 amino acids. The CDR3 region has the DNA TGTGCCAGCAGCGCTCTAGGTGGGAGCAATCAGCCCCAGCATTTT. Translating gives CASSALGGSNQPQHF.

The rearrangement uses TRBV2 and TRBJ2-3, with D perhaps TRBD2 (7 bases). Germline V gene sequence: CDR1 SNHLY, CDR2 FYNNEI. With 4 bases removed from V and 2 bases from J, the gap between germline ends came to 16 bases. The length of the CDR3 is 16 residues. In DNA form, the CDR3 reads TGTGCCAGCAGTGTAGGAGGGGGGGATTACACAGATACGCAGTATTTT. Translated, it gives CASSVGGGDYTDTQYF.

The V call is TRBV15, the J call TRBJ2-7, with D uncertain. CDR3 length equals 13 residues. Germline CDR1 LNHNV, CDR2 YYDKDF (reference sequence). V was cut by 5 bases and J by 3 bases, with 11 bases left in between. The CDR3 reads CATSGATNYEQYF. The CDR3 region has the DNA TGTGCCACCAGCGGAGCGACAAACTACGAGCAGTACTTC.

The CDR3 loop reads CASSQDLGQGVGRGDSPLHF. CDR3 sequence (DNA): TGCGCCAGCAGCCAAGACCTCGGACAGGGAGTGGGGCGGGGTGATTCACCCCTCCACTTT. The chain employs TRBV4-3 and TRBJ1-6, with 8 bases lining up with TRBD1. This CDR3 region has 20 residues. Unmatched junction bases numbered 18, after V lost 0 bases and J lost 8 bases. Germline CDR1 LGHNA, CDR2 YSLEER.

CDR3 in DNA: TGTGCCAGCAGTTACGAGCCGAACACTGAAGCTTTCTTT. As protein: CASSYEPNTEAFF. The gene calls are TRBV6-5 and TRBJ1-1; D gene uncertain. This CDR3 contains 13 residues. The V and J ends lost 2 bases and 1 base respectively, with 5 bases between them. Germline assignment: CDR1 MNHEY and CDR2 SVGAGI.

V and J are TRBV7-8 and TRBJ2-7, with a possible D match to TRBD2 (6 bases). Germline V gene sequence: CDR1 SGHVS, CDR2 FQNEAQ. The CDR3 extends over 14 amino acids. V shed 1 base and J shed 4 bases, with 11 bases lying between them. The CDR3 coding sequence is TGTGCCAGCAGCTTAGAGGAGGGTAGTTACGAGCAGTACTTC. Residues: CASSLEEGSYEQYF.

The CDR3 sequence is CASRQALNSPLHF. CDR3 sequence (DNA): TGTGCCAGCCGGCAGGCGCTTAATTCACCCCTCCACTTT. The chain recombines TRBV7-9 with TRBJ1-6; no definite D call. Trimming stripped 8 bases from V and 6 bases from J, with 11 bases between. The CDR3 consists of 13 residues. The germline V gene has CDR1 SEHNR and CDR2 FQNEAQ (reference sequence).

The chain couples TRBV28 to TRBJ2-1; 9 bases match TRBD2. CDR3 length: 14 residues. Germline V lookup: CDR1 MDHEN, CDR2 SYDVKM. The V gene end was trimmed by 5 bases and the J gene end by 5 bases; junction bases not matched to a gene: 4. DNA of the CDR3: TGTGCCAGCAGTAGAGTAGCGGGGGACAATGAGCAGTTCTTC. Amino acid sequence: CASSRVAGDNEQFF.

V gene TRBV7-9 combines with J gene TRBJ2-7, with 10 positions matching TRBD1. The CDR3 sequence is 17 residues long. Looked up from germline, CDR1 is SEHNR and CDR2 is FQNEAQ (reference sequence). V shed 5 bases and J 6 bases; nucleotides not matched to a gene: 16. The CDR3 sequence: CASSPPGGGQGPVEQYF. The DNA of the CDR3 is TGTGCCAGCAGCCCACCCGGGGGGGGACAGGGGCCAGTCGAGCAGTACTTC.

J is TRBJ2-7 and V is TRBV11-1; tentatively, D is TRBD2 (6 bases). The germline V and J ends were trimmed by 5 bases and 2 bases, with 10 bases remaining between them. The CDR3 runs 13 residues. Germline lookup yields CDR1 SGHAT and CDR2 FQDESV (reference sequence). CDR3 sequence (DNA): TGTGCCAGCAGCCGACGCGGGACCTACGAGCAGTACTTC. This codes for CASSRRGTYEQYF.

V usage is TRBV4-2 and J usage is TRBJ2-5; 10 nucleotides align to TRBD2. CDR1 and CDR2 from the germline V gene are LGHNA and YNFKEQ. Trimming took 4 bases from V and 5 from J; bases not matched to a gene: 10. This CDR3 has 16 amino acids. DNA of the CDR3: TGTGCCAGCAGCCTTGAAGCGGGAGCGGGGGGGGAGACCCAGTACTTC. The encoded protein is CASSLEAGAGGETQYF.

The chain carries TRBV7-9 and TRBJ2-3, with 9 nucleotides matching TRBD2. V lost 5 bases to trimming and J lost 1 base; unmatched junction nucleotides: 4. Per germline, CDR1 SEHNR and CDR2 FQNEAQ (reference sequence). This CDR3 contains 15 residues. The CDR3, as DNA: TGTGCCAGCAGCCGCTGGACTAGCGGCACAGATACGCAGTATTTT. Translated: CASSRWTSGTDTQYF. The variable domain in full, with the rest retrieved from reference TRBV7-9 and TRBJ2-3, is DTGVSQNPRHKITKRGQNVTFRCDPISEHNRLYWYRQTLGQGPEFLTYFQNEAQLEKSRLLSDRFSAERPKGSFSTLEIQRTEQGDSAMYLCASSRWTSGTDTQYFGPGTRLTVL.

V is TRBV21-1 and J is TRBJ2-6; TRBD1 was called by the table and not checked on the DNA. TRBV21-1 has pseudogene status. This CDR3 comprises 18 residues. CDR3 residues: CASSKGGQGSTGANVLTF. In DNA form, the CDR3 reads TGTGCCAGCAGCAAAGGGGGACAGGGATCAACTGGGGCCAACGTCCTGACTTTC.

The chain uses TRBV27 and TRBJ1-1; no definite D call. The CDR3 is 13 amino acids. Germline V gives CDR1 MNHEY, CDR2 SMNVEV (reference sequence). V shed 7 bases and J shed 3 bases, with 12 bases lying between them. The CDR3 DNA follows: TGTGCCAGCACCGCACGGGGTTACACTGAAGCTTTCTTT. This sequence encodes CASTARGYTEAFF.

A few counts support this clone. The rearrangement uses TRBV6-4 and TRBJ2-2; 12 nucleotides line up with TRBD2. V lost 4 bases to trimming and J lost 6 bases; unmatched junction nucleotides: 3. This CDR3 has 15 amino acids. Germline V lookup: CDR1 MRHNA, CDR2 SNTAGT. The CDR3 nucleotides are TGTGCCAGCAGTGGACTAGCGGGAGCAGCCGGGGAGCTGTTTTTT. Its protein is CASSGLAGAAGELFF.

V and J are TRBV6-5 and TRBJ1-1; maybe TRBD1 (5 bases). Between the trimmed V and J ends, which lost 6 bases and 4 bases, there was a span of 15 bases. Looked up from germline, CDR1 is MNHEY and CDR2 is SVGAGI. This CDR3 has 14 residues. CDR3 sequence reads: CASRSRVYTTEAFF. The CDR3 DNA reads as TGTGCCAGCAGATCCAGGGTGTATACCACTGAAGCTTTCTTT.

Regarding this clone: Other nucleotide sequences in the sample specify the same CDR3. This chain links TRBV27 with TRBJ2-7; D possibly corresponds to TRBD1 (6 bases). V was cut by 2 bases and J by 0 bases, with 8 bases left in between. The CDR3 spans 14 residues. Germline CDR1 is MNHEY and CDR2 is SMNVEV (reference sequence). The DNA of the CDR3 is TGTGCCAGCAGTTTACGGGACACCTCCTACGAGCAGTACTTC. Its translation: CASSLRDTSYEQYF.

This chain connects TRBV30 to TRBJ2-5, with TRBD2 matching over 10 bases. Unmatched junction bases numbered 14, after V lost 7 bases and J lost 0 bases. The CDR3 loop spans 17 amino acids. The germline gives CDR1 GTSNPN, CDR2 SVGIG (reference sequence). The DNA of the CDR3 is TGTGCCTTCAGAAATAGGGAGACTAGCGGGTACCAAGAGACCCAGTACTTC. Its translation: CAFRNRETSGYQETQYF.

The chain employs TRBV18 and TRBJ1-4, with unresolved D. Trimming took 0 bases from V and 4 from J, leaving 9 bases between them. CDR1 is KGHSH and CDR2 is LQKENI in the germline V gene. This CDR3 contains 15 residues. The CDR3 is CASSPPSINNEKLFF. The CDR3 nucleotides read TGTGCCAGCTCACCACCGAGTATCAATAATGAAAAACTGTTTTTT.

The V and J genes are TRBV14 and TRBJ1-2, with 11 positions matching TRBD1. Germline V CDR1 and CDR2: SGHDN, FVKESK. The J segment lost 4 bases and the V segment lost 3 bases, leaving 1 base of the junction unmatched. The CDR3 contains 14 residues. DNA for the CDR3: TGTGCCAGCAGCCAGGGACAGGGGGTCTATGGCTACACCTTC. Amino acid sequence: CASSQGQGVYGYTF.

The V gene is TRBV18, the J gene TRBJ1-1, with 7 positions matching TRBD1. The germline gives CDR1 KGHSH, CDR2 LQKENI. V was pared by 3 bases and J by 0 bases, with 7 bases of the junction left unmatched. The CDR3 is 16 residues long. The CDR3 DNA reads TGTGCCAGCTCACCGGGACAGCCGACCGTGAACACTGAAGCTTTCTTT. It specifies CASSPGQPTVNTEAFF.

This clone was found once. The CDR3 region is CASSQTGPTYEQYF. The CDR3 DNA follows: TGTGCCAGCAGCCAGACAGGGCCGACCTACGAGCAGTACTTC. The chain links TRBV6-5 to TRBJ2-7; 7 nucleotides match TRBD1. V trimming: 6 bases; J trimming: 2 bases; junction bases outside the gene matches: 7. Germline values: CDR1 MNHEY, CDR2 SVGAGI. The CDR3 runs to 14 residues.

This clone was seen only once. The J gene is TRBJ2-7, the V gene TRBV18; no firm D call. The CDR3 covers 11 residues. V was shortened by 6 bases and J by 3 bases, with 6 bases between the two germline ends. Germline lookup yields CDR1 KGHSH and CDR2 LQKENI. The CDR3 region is CASSSGYEQYF. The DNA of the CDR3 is TGTGCCAGCTCCTCGGGCTACGAGCAGTACTTC.

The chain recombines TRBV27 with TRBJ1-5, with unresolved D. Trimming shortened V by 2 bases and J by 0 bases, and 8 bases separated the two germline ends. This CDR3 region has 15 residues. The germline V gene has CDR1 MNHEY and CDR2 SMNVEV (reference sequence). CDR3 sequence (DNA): TGTGCCAGCAGTTTAATAACAGATAGCAATCAGCCCCAGCATTTT. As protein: CASSLITDSNQPQHF.

The CDR3 coding sequence is TGTGCCAGCAGTTACAGGGGGCGGTGGACTGAAGCTTTCTTT. Translated, it gives CASSYRGRWTEAFF. The gene calls are TRBV6-5 and TRBJ1-1; 7 bases align to TRBD1. Germline CDR1 reads MNHEY; CDR2 reads SVGAGI. CDR3 length: 14 amino acids. Trimming cost V 2 bases and J 5 bases; bases outside gene matches: 5.

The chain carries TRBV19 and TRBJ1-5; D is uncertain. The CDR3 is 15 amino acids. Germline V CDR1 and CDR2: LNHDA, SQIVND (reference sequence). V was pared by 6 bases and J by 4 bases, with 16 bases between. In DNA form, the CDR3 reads TGTGCCAGTAGCCCCGGACTGACGGCTAATCAGCCCCAGCATTTT. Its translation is CASSPGLTANQPQHF.

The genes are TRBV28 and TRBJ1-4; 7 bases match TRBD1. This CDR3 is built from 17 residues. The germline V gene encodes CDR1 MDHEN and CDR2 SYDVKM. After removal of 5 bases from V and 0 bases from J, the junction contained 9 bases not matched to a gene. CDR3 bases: TGTGCCAGCAGTCCTCCGAGGGGGCCTGCAACTAATGAAAAACTGTTTTTT. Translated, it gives CASSPPRGPATNEKLFF.